This T cell receptor beta chain was recorded in a study of T-cell reconstitution after alpha-beta-depleted transplantation in children. This sample's TCRbeta library carried unique molecular identifier barcodes. Using its own MiXCR run on the PCR reads, TCRdb lists one record per CDR3 protein. The table records 150,000 to 250,000 distinct CDR3 sequences, 6.3% of them present only once. This clonotype was seen many times. Its antigen is not known. General observations from the study: Alpha-beta T cells about two months after transplant reportedly derived from several hundred expanded graft clones. One year after transplant, T-cell counts and diversity came mostly from newly produced T cells. The study traced high day-60 TCRbeta diversity in some patients to surviving recipient T cells and thymic progenitors.

There are 14 residues in the CDR3. Looked up from germline, CDR1 is SQVTM and CDR2 is ANQGSEA. V lost 1 base and J lost 4, with 11 bases in between. The material was PBMCs, obtained before TCRalphabeta/CD19-depleted stem cell transplant. The chain joins TRBV29-1 to TRBJ2-1; possible D gene TRBD2, 6 bases. This clonotype originated in a girl in the first two years of life with combined immunodeficiency, due to receive a stem cell transplant. The CDR3 nucleotides are TGCAGCGTTGAAGGCGGGGAGACTTACAATGAGCAGTTCTTC. Translating it yields CSVEGGETYNEQFF.